The rows below give T cell receptor beta chains drawn from one sample of a study of T-cell reconstitution after alpha-beta-depleted transplantation in children. Each CDR3 protein is one row after TCRdb ran MiXCR on the PCR reads. The sample carries over 200,000 distinct CDR3 sequences, approximately 10% recorded once. The starting material was PBMCs, obtained before TCRalphabeta/CD19-depleted stem cell transplant. Source of these receptors: a child less than two years old with acute myeloid leukemia, due to receive a stem cell transplant. Both conserved end residues are part of each CDR3. The D gene is left open where the match is weak. Only part of the rows carry a size: once, few, many, or a class if the clone is expanded.

D gene,J gene,CDR3 length,clone size,V gene,CDR3 protein,CDR3 DNA
.,TRBJ2-2,16,many,TRBV20-1,CSARDLLAGDTGELFF,TGCAGTGCTAGAGATCTGTTAGCAGGGGATACCGGGGAGCTGTTTTTT
.,TRBJ1-4,15,many,TRBV20-1,CSARDWRPWGEKLFF,TGCAGTGCTAGAGATTGGAGACCCTGGGGTGAAAAACTGTTTTTT
.,TRBJ1-1,15,many,TRBV5-1,CASSLVVGGSTEAFF,TGCGCCAGCAGCTTGGTGGTGGGGGGCTCGACTGAAGCTTTCTTT
TRBD1,TRBJ1-1,14,many,TRBV20-1,CTSPGTGIGTEAFF,TGCACCTCACCCGGGACAGGGATCGGCACTGAAGCTTTCTTT
.,TRBJ1-2,13,many,TRBV20-1,CSAPIGFYVGYTF,TGCAGTGCCCCCATTGGGTTTTATGTTGGCTACACCTTC
.,TRBJ2-1,14,many,TRBV5-1,CASSLRLRGNEQFF,TGCGCCAGCAGCTTGAGGCTTCGGGGCAATGAGCAGTTCTTC
TRBD1,TRBJ2-7,13,many,TRBV29-1,CSVQTGGSYEQYF,TGCAGCGTTCAAACAGGGGGAAGCTACGAGCAGTACTTC
.,TRBJ1-1,11,many,TRBV2,CASSVGGEAFF,TGTGCCAGCAGTGTGGGGGGTGAAGCTTTCTTT
TRBD1,TRBJ2-7,14,many,TRBV4-1,CASSHRDRGYEQYF,TGCGCCAGCAGCCACCGGGACAGGGGCTACGAGCAGTACTTC
.,TRBJ1-2,14,.,TRBV18,CASSPPRTDYGYTF,TGTGCCAGCTCACCACCCCGTACGGACTATGGCTACACCTTC
TRBD1,TRBJ2-7,16,.,TRBV6-5,CASSYLFRDRSHEQYF,TGTGCCAGCAGTTACTTATTCCGGGACAGGTCCCACGAGCAGTACTTC
.,TRBJ2-1,17,many,TRBV9,CASSVQMGHAERNEQFF,TGTGCCAGCAGCGTCCAAATGGGACACGCCGAGCGGAATGAGCAGTTCTTC
.,TRBJ2-1,14,many,TRBV5-6,CASSLEDSYNEQFF,TGTGCCAGCAGCTTAGAGGACTCCTACAATGAGCAGTTCTTC
TRBD1,TRBJ1-2,15,many,TRBV3-1,CASTDRGTGGYGYTF,TGTGCCAGCACCGACCGCGGAACAGGGGGCTATGGCTACACCTTC
.,TRBJ1-1,13,many,TRBV7-3,CASRFGPNTEAFF,TGTGCCAGCAGATTCGGACCCAACACTGAAGCTTTCTTT
.,TRBJ2-7,13,many,TRBV6-1,CASSERYEYEQYF,TGTGCCAGCAGTGAACGGTACGAATACGAGCAGTACTTC
TRBD1,TRBJ2-7,12,.,TRBV10-3,CAAGQETYEQYF,TGTGCCGCGGGACAGGAGACCTACGAGCAGTACTTC
.,TRBJ2-3,15,many,TRBV20-1,CSARDRRGLADTQYF,TGCAGTGCTAGAGATCGGAGGGGTTTGGCAGATACGCAGTATTTT
.,TRBJ1-1,16,many,TRBV7-2,CASSLETFGGNTEAFF,TGTGCCAGCAGCTTAGAAACATTCGGGGGGAACACTGAAGCTTTCTTT
TRBD1,TRBJ2-7,13,many,TRBV7-2,CASSQTGSYEQYF,TGTGCCAGCAGCCAGACAGGGTCCTACGAGCAGTACTTC
.,TRBJ2-4,11,many,TRBV25-1,CASSGGDIQYF,TGTGCCAGCAGTGGTGGGGACATTCAGTACTTC
TRBD1,TRBJ2-7,16,.,TRBV20-1,CSARDRQGQGVFEQYF,TGCAGTGCTAGAGACCGCCAGGGACAGGGCGTTTTCGAGCAGTACTTC
TRBD2,TRBJ2-4,14,many,TRBV20-1,CSARTSGAKNIQYF,TGCAGTGCTCGGACTAGCGGAGCCAAAAACATTCAGTACTTC
.,TRBJ1-1,14,few,TRBV18,CASSMEGVNTEAFF,TGTGCCAGCTCCATGGAAGGGGTGAACACTGAAGCTTTCTTT
.,TRBJ1-1,14,many,TRBV12-3/TRBV12-4,CASSLGDTNTEAFF,TGTGCCAGCAGTTTGGGTGACACGAACACTGAAGCTTTCTTT
.,TRBJ1-6,13,many,TRBV7-2,CASSYGQRSPLHF,TGTGCCAGCAGCTACGGTCAACGTTCACCCCTCCACTTT
.,TRBJ2-2,15,many,TRBV24-1,CATSRDTKGTGELFF,TGTGCCACCTCTCGGGATACTAAGGGCACCGGGGAGCTGTTTTTT
.,TRBJ2-3,14,many,TRBV4-3,CASSQGVGGDTQYF,TGCGCCAGCAGCCAAGGGGTCGGGGGAGATACGCAGTATTTT
.,TRBJ2-1,16,few,TRBV7-2,CASRNRWGSSYNEQFF,TGTGCCAGCAGAAATAGATGGGGGAGCTCCTACAATGAGCAGTTCTTC